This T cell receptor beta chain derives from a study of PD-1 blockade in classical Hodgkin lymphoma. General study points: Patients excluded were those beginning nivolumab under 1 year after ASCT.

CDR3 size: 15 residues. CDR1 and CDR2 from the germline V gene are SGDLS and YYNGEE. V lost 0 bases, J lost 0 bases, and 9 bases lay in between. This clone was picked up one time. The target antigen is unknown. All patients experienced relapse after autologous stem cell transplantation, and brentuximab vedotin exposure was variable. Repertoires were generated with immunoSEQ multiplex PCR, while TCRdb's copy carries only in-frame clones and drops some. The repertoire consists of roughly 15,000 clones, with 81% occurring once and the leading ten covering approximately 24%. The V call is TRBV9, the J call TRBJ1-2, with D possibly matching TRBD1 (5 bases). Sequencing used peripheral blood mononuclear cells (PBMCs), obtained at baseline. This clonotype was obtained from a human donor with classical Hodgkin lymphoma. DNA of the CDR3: TGTGCCAGCAGCGTAGACGGGGCCCCTAACTATGGCTACACCTTC. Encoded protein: CASSVDGAPNYGYTF. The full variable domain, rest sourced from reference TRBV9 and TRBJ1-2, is DSGVTQTPKHLITATGQRVTLRCSPRSGDLSVYWYQQSLDQGLQFLIQYYNGEERAKGNILERFSAQQFPDLHSELNLSSLELGDSALYFCASSVDGAPNYGYTFGSGTRLTVV.